These T cell receptor beta chains were read from a single sample in a study of CD8 T cells in ankylosing spondylitis. TCRdb itself ran the 5' RACE reads through MiXCR, one entry per CDR3 protein. The sample records 290,000 or so distinct CDR3 sequences, about 20% being singletons. The sample was blood, either unsorted or a sorted T cell fraction (not recorded which). These receptors all stem from a female donor with ankylosing spondylitis or in good health (not recorded which). Each CDR3 is given with its conserved first and last residue. A D gene is named only where the DNA matches it firmly. A clone size is listed for some rows: how often the clone was seen (once, few, many), or a class if it is expanded.

D gene,V gene,clone size,CDR3 length,CDR3 protein
TRBD2,TRBV5-1,-,15,CASSNSGREGKTQYF
-,TRBV20-1,few,15,CSAEPGRRSYNEQFF
-,TRBV27,-,17,CASSLGRLGTTYNEQFF
TRBD1,TRBV4-3,many,12,CASSPRTGGYTF
-,TRBV14,once,16,CASSQVDGSSYNEQFF
TRBD2,TRBV9,few,19,CASSSRTSGSRLSYNEQFF
-,TRBV25-1,few,13,CASRAALSYEQYF
TRBD1,TRBV6-6,many,13,CASSFRQGGGYTF
-,TRBV5-1,few,14,CASIRDSMNTEAFF
TRBD2,TRBV7-6,few,13,CASSPSGGRTQYF
-,TRBV18,-,12,CASSSDAYEQYF
-,TRBV6-2/TRBV6-3,-,13,CASSRPDGNQAFF
-,TRBV7-9,many,14,CASSRGGSYNEQFF
TRBD1,TRBV12-3/TRBV12-4,few,14,CASTHTGDNSPLHF
TRBD2,TRBV7-2,few,19,CASSQVLAGGPFPEAAQYF
TRBD1,TRBV5-5,-,14,CASSGGQGATEAFF
-,TRBV2,few,14,CASRQQDRSYEQYF
-,TRBV2,few,14,CASSWMVGYNEQFF
-,TRBV20-1,-,12,CSARDQGSAYTF
-,TRBV4-3,few,12,CASSPDREKLFF
-,TRBV20-1,-,15,CSARPGLLNTGELFF
-,TRBV20-1,few,12,CSAPPLSETQYF
-,TRBV7-8,-,12,CASSFPKGEQYF
-,TRBV4-3,many,16,CASSQGLTRRHTEAFF
-,TRBV12-3/TRBV12-4,many,12,CASSLFGTGGTF